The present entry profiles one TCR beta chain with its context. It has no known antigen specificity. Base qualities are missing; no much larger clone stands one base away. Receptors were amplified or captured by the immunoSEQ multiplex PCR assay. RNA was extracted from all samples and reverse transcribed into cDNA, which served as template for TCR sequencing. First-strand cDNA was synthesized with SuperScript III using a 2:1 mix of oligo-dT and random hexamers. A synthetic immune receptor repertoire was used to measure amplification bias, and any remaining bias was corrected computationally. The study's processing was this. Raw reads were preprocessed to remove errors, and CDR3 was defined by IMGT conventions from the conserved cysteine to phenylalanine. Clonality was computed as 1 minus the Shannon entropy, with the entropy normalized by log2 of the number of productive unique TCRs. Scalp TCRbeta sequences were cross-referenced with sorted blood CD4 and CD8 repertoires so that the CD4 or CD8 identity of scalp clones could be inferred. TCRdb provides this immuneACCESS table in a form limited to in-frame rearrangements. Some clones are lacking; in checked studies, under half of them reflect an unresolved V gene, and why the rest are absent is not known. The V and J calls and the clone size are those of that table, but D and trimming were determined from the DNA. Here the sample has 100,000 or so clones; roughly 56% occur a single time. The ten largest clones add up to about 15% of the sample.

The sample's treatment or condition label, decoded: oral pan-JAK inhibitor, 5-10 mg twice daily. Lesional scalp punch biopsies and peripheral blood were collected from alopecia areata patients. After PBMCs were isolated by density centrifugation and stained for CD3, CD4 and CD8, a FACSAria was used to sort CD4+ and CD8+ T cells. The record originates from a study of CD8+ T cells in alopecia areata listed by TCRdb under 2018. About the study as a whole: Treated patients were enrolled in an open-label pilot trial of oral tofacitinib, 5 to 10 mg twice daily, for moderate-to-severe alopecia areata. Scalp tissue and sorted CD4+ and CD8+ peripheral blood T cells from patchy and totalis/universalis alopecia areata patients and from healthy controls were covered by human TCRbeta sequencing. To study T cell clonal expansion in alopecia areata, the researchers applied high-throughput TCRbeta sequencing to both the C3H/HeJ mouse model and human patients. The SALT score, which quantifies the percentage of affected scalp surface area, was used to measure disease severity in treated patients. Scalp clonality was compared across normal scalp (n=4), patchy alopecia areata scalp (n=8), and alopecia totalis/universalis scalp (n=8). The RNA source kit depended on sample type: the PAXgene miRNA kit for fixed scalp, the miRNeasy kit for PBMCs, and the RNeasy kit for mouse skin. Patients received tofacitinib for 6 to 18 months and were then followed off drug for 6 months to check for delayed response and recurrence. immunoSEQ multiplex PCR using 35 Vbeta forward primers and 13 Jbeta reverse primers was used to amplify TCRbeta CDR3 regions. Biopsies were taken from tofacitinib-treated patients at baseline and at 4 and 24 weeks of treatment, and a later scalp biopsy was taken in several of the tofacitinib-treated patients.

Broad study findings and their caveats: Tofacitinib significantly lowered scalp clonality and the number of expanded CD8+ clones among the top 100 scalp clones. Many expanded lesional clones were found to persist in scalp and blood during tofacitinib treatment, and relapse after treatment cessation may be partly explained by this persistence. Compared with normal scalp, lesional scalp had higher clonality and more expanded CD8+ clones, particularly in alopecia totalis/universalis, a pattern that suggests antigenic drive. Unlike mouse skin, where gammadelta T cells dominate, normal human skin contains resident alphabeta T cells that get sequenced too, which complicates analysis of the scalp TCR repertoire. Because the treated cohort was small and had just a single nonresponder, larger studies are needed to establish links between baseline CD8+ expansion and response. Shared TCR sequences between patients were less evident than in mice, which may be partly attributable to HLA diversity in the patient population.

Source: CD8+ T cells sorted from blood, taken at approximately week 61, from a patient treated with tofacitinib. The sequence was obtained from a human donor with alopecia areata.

The DNA reads as follows: TGTGCCAGCAGTTTTGAGCGGGGGGCCTCCTACGAGCAGTACTTC. Translated, this gives CASSFERGASYEQYF. The chain joins TRBV27 to TRBJ2-7; 9 bases in the junction line up with TRBD2. The germline V gene (reference sequence) gives CDR1 as MNHEY and CDR2 as SMNVEV. For this chain, trimming is 3 bases at the V end and 0 bases at the J end, and the number of junction bases without a gene match is 3. Counted from cysteine to phenylalanine, this CDR3 has 15 amino acids. Only the CDR3 DNA is retained, 45 bases long and in frame from the first base.